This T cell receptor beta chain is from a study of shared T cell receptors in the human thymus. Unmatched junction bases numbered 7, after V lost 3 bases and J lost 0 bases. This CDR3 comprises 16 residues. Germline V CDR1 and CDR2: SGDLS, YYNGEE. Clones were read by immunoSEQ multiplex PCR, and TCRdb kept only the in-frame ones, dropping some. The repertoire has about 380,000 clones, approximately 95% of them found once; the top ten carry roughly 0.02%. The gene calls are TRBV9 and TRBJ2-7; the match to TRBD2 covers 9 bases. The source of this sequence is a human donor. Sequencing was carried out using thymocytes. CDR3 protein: CASSARTSASSYEQYF. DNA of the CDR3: TGTGCCAGCAGCGCACGGACTAGCGCTAGCTCCTACGAGCAGTACTTC.